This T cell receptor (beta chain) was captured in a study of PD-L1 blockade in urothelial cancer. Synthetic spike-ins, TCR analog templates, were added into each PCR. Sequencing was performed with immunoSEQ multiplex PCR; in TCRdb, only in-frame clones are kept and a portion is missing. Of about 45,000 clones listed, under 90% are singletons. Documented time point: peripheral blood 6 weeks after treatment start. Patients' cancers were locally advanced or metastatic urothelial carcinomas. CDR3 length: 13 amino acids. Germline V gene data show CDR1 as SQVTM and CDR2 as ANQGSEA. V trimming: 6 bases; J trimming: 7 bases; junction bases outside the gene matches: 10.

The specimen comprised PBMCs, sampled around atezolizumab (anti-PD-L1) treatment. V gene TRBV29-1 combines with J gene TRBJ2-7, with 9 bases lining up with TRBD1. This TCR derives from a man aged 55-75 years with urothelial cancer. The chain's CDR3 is CSVTGGGFGEQYF. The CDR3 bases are TGCAGCGTGACAGGGGGAGGGTTTGGGGAGCAGTACTTC.